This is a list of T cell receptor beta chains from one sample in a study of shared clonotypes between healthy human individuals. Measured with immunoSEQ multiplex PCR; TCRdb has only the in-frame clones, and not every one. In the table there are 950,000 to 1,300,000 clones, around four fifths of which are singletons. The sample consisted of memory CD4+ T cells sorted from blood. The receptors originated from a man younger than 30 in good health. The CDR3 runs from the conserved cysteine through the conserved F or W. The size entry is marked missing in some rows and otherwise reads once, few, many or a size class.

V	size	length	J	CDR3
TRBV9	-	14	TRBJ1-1	CASSDQGVGTEAFF
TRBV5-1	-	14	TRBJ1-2	CASSTGQGNYGYTF
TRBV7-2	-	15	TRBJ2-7	CASSLADRGMYEQYF
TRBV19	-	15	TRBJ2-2	CASSMDRGYAGELFF
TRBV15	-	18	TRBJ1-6	CATSRDTPGTGGKSPLHF
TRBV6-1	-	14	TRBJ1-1	CASNDAGGNTEAFF
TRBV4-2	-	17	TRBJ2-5	CASSQGDFAGGGETQYF
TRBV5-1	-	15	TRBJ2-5	CASSLQGGLGKTQYF
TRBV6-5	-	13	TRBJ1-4	CASSPRDNEKLFF
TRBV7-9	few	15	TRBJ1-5	CASSLVGSGNQPQHF
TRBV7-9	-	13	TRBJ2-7	CASSPRQAGEQYF
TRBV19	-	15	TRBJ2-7	CASSDHSVGGDEQYF
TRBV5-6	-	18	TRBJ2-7	CASSPGTSGRASVPEQYF
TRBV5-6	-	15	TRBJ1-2	CASSRDRKANYGYTF
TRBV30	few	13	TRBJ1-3	CALGRGSGNTIYF
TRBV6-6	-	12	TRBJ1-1	CASNLRGTEAFF
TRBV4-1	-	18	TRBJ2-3	CASSQGPVGGASTDTQYF
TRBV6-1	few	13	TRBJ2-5	CASRSRVAETQYF
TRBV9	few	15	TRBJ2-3	CASSVTAFREDTQYF
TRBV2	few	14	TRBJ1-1	CASRATGTGGSLIF